This T cell receptor beta chain was identified in a study of lymphopenia after photon versus proton radiotherapy. Clones were read by immunoSEQ multiplex PCR, and TCRdb kept only the in-frame ones, dropping some. The data contain some 70,000 clones, around 86% of them seen just once; the ten biggest clones take up 10% to 12%. A word on this clone: What it binds is unknown.

The germline V gene encodes CDR1 LGHNA and CDR2 YNFKEQ. CDR3 length equals 14 residues. V gave up 5 bases and J gave up 4 bases, with 14 bases separating them. Study-level findings and limits: Authors raise, but do not show, better survival with proton therapy. Post-nadir TCR diversity decline inversely tracked overall survival among those who died.

This chain uses TRBV4-2 with TRBJ2-5; possibly TRBD2 for D (6 bases). This TCR was sampled from a man older than 75 with esophageal cancer. This specimen consisted of peripheral blood, obtained from a patient treated with proton-based radiotherapy. Written as DNA, the CDR3 is TGTGCCAGCAGCGGGGGAGGTCGGGGAGAGACCCAGTACTTC. Translating gives CASSGGGRGETQYF.